This TCR beta chain came from a study of shared clonotypes between healthy human individuals. Whole-study context: The study drew on a couple of women and a few men aged 18 to 49 as donors. Study findings and constraints: Researchers sampled blood only, noting tissue repertoires likely differ.

Regarding this clone: Its target is not known.

The repertoire was sequenced with immunoSEQ multiplex PCR; TCRdb's copy has only in-frame clones and lacks some. The sample carries roughly 1,500,000 clones, 95% to 99% recorded once. Germline V CDR1 and CDR2: LNHNV, YYDKDF (reference sequence). CDR3 size: 15 residues. Between the trimmed V and J ends, which lost 1 base and 5 bases, there was a span of 12 bases. The chain carries TRBV15 and TRBJ2-1; either TRBD1 or TRBD2 may fit D (5 bases each). The sequenced sample was naive CD4+ T cells sorted from blood. Subset given: CD45RA+ positively selected. This TCR was recovered from a man aged 25-40 years in good health. The CDR3 region is CATSRGRGTNNEQFF. The CDR3 DNA sequence: TGTGCCACCAGCAGAGGACGTGGGACCAACAATGAGCAGTTCTTC.